This T cell receptor beta chain was sequenced for a study of glioma-infiltrating T cells after dendritic cell vaccination. The wider study: Autologous tumor lysate was loaded overnight onto monocyte-derived dendritic cells grown seven days with IL-4 and GM-CSF.

This CDR3 has 16 residues. Trimming at V came to 5 bases and at J to 1 base, leaving 2 bases not matched to a gene. Germline assignment: CDR1 SEHNR and CDR2 FQNEAQ (reference sequence). Time point meaning: after dendritic cell vaccination, including at tumor progression/relapse. Data came from immunoSEQ multiplex PCR; TCRdb stores just in-frame clones and leaves some out. The sample contains tens of thousands of clones, 85% of which appear only once. The receptor comes from a human donor with glioblastoma. This chain joins TRBV7-9 and TRBJ2-7; 16 nucleotides agree with TRBD2. The material was blood, obtained after dendritic cell vaccination. The CDR3 nucleotides are TGTGCCAGCAGCCCGGGACTAGCGGGGGGGTCCTACGAGCAGTACTTC. Translated, it gives CASSPGLAGGSYEQYF.